This note documents a single TCR beta chain sequence. Under the authors' procedure: Reference gene primer amplification gave nucleated cell count estimates. TCRdb's copy holds only in-frame clones and misses some; the assay was immunoSEQ multiplex PCR. The V and J calls and clone size were taken over from that table, and D and trimming were inferred from the DNA. Of 150,000 to 250,000 clones in the sample, approximately 82% were seen once. The data were obtained in a study of blood T cell repertoires in COVID-19. About the study: Samples of COVID-19 (acute and convalescent) were obtained from the United States, Italy and Spain. T cells, B-cell-depleted T cells, or PBMCs supplied cDNA or gDNA.

This CDR3 is built from 17 residues. Germline CDR1 is ENHRY and CDR2 is SYGVKD. V was pared by 8 bases and J by 1 base, with 11 bases of the junction left unmatched. Material: peripheral blood. This sequence originates from a human donor with acute or convalescent COVID-19. The donor label of this sample is uncertain. The rearrangement joins TRBV10-3 to TRBJ2-6; TRBD2 matches 7 bases. The CDR3 spells CAIRAGELLSGANVLTF. CDR3 in DNA: TGTGCCATCCGGGCGGGAGAACTCCTATCTGGGGCCAACGTCCTGACTTTC.